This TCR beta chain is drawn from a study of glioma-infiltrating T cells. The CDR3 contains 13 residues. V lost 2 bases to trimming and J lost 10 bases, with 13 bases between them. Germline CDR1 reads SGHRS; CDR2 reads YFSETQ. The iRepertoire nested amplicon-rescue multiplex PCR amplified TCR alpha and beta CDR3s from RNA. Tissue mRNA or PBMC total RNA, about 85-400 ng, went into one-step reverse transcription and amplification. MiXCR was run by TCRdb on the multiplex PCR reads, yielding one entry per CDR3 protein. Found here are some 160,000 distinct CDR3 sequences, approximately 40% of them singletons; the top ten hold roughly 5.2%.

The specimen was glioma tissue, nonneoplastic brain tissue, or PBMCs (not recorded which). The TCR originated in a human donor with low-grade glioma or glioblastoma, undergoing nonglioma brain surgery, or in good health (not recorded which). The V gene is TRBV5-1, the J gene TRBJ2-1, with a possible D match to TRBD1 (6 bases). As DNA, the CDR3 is TGCGCCAGCAGCTTCGGACAGATAGGCGAGCAGTTCTTC. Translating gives CASSFGQIGEQFF.